Below, one TCR beta chain is given with its context. Its specificity is not known. The entry originates in a study of blood T cells in healthy people across ages. Study-wide findings and caveats: PBMCs that were unsorted prevented a conclusive naive versus antigen-experienced comparison.

The CDR3 length is 15 residues. Germline V CDR1 and CDR2: SGHRS, YFSETQ. Primed by a sample-barcoded 5' primer and a J-beta primer mix, a second PCR proceeded for about 6 to 11 cycles. One entry per CDR3 protein, called by TCRdb with MiXCR from the 5' RACE reads. The repertoire consists of over 500,000 distinct CDR3 sequences, with roughly a quarter occurring once and the leading ten covering over 3.5%. This sample was also put to use in a study of T cells of mothers and their children. That work states: Each mother gave over 9 million TCR beta CDR3 reads; each child, some 2.8 million.

The V call is TRBV5-1, the J call TRBJ2-7; weak D call: TRBD1 (5 bases). The end of the DNA is better explained by TRBJ2-1, so the J call may be wrong. The clonotype originates from a boy aged 2 to 10 in good health. Sequencing used blood. The chain's CDR3 is CASSLGCGGAFPQFF. The CDR3 nucleotides read TGCGCCAGCAGCTTGGGGTGTGGTGGGGCCTTCCCCCAGTTCTTC.